These T cell receptor beta chains were read from a single sample in a study of blood T cells in healthy people across ages. TCRdb re-analysed the 5' RACE reads in MiXCR, keeping a single row per CDR3 protein. Counted here are over 450,000 distinct CDR3 sequences, 24% occurring once; the ten biggest clones make up around 10%. The sample also formed part of further work on T cells of mothers and their children.

Sequenced sample: blood. These receptors all stem from a boy aged 5-17 years in good health. Both conserved end residues are trimmed from each CDR3. The D gene is left open where the match is weak.

>-|TRBJ2-5|TRBV4-3
ASSQSGQEGETQY
>TRBD2|TRBJ2-5|TRBV20-1
SAQSAGRQETQY
>-|TRBJ2-7|TRBV20-1
SARDVSTYEQY
>-|-|TRBV6-1
ASSERERRGRHEQY
>TRBD1|TRBJ1-2|TRBV7-2
ASSLVGTGPNYGYT
>TRBD1|TRBJ2-4|TRBV14
ASSQTRDSWAKNIQY
>TRBD1|-|TRBV28
ASSLGQGANYEQY
>-|TRBJ2-3|TRBV3-1
ASSQVGRGSSTDTQY
>TRBD1|TRBJ2-5|TRBV7-9
AIHGTGGSSETQY
>-|TRBJ2-2|TRBV12-3/TRBV12-4
ASSFRGIHTGELF
>-|TRBJ1-3|TRBV9
ASSPRDGIGDTIY
>-|TRBJ2-3|TRBV27
ASSYSSLRNTQY